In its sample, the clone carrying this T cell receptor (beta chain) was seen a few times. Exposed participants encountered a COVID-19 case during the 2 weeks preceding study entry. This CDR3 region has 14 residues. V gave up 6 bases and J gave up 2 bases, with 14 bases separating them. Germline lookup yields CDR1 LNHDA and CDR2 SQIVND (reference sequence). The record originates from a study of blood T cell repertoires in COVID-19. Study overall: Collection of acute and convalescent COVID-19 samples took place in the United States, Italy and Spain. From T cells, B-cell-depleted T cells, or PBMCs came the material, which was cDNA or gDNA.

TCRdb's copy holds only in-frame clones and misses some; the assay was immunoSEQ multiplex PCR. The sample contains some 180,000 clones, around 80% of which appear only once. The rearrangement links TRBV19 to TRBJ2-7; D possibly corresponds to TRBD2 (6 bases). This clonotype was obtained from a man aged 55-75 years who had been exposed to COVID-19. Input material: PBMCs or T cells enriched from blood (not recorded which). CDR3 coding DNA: TGTGCCAGTAGCCCGGTAGCGGCCACCTACGAGCAGTACTTC. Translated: CASSPVAATYEQYF.